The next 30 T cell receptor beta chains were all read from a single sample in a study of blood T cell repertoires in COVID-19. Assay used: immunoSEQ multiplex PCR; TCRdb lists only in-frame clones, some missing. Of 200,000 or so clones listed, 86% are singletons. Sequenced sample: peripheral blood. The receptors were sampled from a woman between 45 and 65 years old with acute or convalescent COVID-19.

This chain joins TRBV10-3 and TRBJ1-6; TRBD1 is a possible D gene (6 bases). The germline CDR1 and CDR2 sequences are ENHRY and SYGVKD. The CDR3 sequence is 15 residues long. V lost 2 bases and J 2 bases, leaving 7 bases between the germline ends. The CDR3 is CAISEGTTYNSPLHF. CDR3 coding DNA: TGTGCCATCAGTGAGGGGACAACCTATAATTCACCCCTCCACTTT.

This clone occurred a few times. The DNA for the CDR3 is TGTGCCAGCAGTTCTACTTCTGGAAACACCATATATTTT. Amino acid sequence: CASSSTSGNTIYF. This rearrangement joins TRBV6-5 to TRBJ1-3; D is ambiguous. V gave up 4 bases and J gave up 1 base, with 5 bases separating them. The CDR3 loop spans 13 amino acids. CDR1 is MNHEY and CDR2 is SVGAGI in the germline V gene.

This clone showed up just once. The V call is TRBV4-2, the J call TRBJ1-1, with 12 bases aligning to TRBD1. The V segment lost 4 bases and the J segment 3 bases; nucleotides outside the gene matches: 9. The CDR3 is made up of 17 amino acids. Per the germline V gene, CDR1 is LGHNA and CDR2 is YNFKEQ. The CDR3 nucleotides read TGTGCCAGCAGCCCCCATAGGGGACAGGGGGCGGACACTGAAGCTTTCTTT. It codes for CASSPHRGQGADTEAFF.

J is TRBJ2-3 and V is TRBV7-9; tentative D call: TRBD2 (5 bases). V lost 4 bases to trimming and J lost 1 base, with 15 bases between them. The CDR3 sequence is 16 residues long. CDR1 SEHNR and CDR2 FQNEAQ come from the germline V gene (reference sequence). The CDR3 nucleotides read TGTGCCAGCAGCTACCTCTCGGGGTTGGGCACAGATACGCAGTATTTT. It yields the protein CASSYLSGLGTDTQYF.

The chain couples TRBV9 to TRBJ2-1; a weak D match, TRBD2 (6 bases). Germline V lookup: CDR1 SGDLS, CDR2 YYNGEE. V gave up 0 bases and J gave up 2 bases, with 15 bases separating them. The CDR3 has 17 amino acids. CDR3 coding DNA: TGTGCCAGCAGCGTAGAGGGCGGGAATCACCCCTACAATGAGCAGTTCTTC. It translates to CASSVEGGNHPYNEQFF.

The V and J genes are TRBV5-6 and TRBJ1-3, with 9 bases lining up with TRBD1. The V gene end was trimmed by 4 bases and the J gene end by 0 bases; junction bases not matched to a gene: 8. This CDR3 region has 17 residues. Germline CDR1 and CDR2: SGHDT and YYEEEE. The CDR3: CASSVLGQGTSGNTIYF. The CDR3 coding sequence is TGTGCCAGCAGCGTGCTCGGACAGGGGACCTCTGGAAACACCATATATTTT.

CDR3 loop: CAWQSRDRGEKLFF. The CDR3 DNA sequence: TGTGCCTGGCAGTCCCGGGACAGGGGCGAAAAACTGTTTTTT. The chain employs TRBV30 and TRBJ1-4; TRBD1 matches at 10 bases. This CDR3 is 14 amino acids long. The germline V gene encodes CDR1 GTSNPN and CDR2 SVGIG (reference sequence). The V gene end was trimmed by 5 bases and the J gene end by 8 bases; junction bases not matched to a gene: 8.

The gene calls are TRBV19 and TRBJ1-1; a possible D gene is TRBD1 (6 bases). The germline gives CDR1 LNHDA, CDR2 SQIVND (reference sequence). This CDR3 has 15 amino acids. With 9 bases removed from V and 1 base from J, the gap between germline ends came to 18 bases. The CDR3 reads CASNIKGVRNTEAFF. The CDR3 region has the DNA TGTGCCAGCAATATCAAGGGGGTTCGGAACACTGAAGCTTTCTTT.

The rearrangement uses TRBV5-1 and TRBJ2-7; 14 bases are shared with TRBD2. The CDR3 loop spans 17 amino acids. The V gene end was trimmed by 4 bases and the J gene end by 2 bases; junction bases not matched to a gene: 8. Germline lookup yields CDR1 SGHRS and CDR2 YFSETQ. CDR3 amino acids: CASSASGLAGAPYEQYF. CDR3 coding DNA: TGCGCCAGCAGCGCCTCGGGACTAGCGGGAGCTCCCTACGAGCAGTACTTC.

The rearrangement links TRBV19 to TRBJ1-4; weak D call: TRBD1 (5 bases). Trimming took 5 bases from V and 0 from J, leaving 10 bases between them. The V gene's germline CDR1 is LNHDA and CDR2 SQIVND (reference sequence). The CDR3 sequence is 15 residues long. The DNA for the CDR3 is TGTGCCAGTAGTCCCCCGACAGCAACTAATGAAAAACTGTTTTTT. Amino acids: CASSPPTATNEKLFF.

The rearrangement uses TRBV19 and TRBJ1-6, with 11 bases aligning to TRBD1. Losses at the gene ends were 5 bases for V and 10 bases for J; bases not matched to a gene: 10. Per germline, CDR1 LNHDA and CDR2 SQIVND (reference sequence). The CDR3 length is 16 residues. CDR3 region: CASSVTSGQGDSPLHF. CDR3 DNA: TGTGCCAGTAGTGTCACCTCGGGACAGGGGGACTCACCCCTCCACTTT.

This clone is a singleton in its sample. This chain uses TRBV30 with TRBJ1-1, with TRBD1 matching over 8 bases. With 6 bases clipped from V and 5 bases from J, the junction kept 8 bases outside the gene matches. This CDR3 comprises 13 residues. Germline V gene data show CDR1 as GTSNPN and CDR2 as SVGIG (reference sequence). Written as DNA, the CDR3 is TGTGCCTGCTCCAGGGGGCTAGGAACTGAAGCTTTCTTT. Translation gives CACSRGLGTEAFF.

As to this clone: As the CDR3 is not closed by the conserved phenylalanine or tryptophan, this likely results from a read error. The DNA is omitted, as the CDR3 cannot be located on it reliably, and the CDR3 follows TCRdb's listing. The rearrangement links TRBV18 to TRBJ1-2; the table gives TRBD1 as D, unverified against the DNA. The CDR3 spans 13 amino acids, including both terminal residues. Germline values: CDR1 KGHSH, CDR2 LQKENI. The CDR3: CASSPPGRTGIAI.

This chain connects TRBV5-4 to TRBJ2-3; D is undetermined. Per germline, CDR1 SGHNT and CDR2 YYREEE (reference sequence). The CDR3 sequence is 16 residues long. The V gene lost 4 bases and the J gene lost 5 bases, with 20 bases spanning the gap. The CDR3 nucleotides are TGTGCCAGCAGCCCCCCGGAAGGCAGCCCAGGAGATACGCAGTATTTT. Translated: CASSPPEGSPGDTQYF. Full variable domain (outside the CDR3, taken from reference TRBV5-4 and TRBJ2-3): ETGVTQSPTHLIKTRGQQVTLRCSSQSGHNTVSWYQQALGQGPQFIFQYYREEENGRGNFPPRFSGLQFPNYSSELNVNALELDDSALYLCASSPPEGSPGDTQYFGPGTRLTVL.

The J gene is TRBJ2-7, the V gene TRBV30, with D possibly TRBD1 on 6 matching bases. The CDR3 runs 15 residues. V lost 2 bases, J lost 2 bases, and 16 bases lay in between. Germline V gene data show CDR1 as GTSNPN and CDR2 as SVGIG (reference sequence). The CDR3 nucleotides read TGTGCCTGGAGTATCAAAGACAGGCCACCCTACGAGCAGTACTTC. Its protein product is CAWSIKDRPPYEQYF.

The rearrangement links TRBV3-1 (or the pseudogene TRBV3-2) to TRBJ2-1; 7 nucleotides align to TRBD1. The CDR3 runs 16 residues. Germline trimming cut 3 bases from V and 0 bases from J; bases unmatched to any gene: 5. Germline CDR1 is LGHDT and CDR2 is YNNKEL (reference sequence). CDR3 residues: CASSHSGTDSYNEQFF. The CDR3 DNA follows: TGTGCCAGCAGCCACTCCGGGACAGACTCCTACAATGAGCAGTTCTTC.

Here the CDR3 reads CASGGTSGRSEQYF. In DNA, the CDR3 is TGTGCCAGCGGCGGGACTAGCGGGAGAAGTGAGCAGTACTTC. The V and J genes are TRBV11-2 and TRBJ2-7; 14 bases agree with TRBD2. This CDR3 has 14 amino acids. Germline V CDR1 and CDR2: SGHAT, FQNNGV. The V segment lost 8 bases and the J segment 7 bases; nucleotides outside the gene matches: 7. The complete variable domain, with remaining parts taken from reference TRBV11-2 and TRBJ2-7, reads EAGVAQSPRYKIIEKRQSVAFWCNPISGHATLYWYQQILGQGPKLLIQFQNNGVVDDSQLPKDRFSAERLKGVDSTLKIQPAKLEDSAVYLCASGGTSGRSEQYFGPGTRLTVT.

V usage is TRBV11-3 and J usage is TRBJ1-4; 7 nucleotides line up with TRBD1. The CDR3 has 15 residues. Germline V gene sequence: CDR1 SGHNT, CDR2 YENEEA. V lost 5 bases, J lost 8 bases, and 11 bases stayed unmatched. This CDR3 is CASSPGGGVAEKLFF. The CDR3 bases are TGTGCCAGCAGCCCCGGAGGGGGCGTTGCAGAAAAACTGTTTTTT.

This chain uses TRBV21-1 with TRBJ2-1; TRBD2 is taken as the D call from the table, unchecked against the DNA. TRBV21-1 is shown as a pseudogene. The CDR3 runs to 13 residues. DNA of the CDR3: TGTGCCAGCAGCACCCCCGAAGGAGGTGAGCAGTTCTTC. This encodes CASSTPEGGEQFF.

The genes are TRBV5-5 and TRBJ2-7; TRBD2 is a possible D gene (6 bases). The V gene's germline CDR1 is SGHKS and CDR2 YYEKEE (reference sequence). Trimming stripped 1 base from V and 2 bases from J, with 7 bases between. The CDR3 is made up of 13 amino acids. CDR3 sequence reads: CASSLREAYEQYF. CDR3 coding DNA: TGTGCCAGCAGCTTGAGGGAGGCCTACGAGCAGTACTTC.

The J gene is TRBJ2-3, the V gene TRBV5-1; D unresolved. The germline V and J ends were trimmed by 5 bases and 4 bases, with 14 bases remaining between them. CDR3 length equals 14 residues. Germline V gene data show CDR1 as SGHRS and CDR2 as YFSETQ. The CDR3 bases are TGCGCCAGCAGGAGGTCTATCGACGCAGATACGCAGTATTTT. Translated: CASRRSIDADTQYF.

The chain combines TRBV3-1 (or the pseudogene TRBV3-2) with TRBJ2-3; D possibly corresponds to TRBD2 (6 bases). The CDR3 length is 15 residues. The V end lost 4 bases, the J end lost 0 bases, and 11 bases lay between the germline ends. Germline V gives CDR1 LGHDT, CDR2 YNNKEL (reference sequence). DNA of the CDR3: TGTGCCAGCAGCCCCCTGGGGACTAGCACAGATACGCAGTATTTT. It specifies CASSPLGTSTDTQYF.

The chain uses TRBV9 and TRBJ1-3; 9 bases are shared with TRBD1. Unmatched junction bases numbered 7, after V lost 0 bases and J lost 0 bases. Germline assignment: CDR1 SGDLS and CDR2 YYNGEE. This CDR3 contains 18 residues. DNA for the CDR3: TGTGCCAGCAGCGTAGAAGGGACAGGGACTATCTCTGGAAACACCATATATTTT. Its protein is CASSVEGTGTISGNTIYF.

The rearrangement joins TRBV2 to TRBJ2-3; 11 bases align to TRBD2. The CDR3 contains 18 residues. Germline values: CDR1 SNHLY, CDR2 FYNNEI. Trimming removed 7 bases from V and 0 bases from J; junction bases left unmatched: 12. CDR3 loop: CASTRGGGLAASTDTQYF. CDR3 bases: TGTGCCAGCACTCGAGGGGGGGGACTAGCGGCTAGCACAGATACGCAGTATTTT. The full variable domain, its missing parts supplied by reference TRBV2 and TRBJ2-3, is EPEVTQTPSHQVTQMGQEVILRCVPISNHLYFYWYRQILGQKVEFLVSFYNNEISEKSEIFDDQFSVERPDGSNFTLKIRSTKLEDSAMYFCASTRGGGLAASTDTQYFGPGTRLTVL.

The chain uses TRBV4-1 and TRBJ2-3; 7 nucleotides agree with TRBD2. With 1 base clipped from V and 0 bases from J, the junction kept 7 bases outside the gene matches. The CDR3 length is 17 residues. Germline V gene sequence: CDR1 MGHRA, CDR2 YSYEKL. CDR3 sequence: CASSQVDREVSTDTQYF. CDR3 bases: TGCGCCAGCAGCCAAGTGGACCGGGAGGTTAGCACAGATACGCAGTATTTT.

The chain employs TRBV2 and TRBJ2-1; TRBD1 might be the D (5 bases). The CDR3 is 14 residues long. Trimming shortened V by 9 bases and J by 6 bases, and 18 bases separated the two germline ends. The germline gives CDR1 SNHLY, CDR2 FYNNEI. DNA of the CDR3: TGTGCCAGACAGGTGGATTCCTTCTTCAATGAGCAGTTCTTC. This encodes CARQVDSFFNEQFF.

In DNA, the CDR3 is TGTGCCAGCAGCCCACCAGGGGACTACGAGCAGTACTTC. Residues: CASSPPGDYEQYF. V and J are TRBV7-2 and TRBJ2-7; the D gene is possibly TRBD1 (6 bases). V was shortened by 5 bases and J by 3 bases, with 11 bases between the two germline ends. Germline values: CDR1 SGHTA, CDR2 FQGNSA. This CDR3 has 13 residues. Filled out from reference TRBV7-2 and TRBJ2-7, the complete variable domain reads GAGVSQSPSNKVTEKGKDVELRCDPISGHTALYWYRQSLGQGLEFLIYFQGNSAPDKSGLPSDRFSAERTGGSVSTLTIQRTQQEDSAVYLCASSPPGDYEQYFGPGTRLTVT.

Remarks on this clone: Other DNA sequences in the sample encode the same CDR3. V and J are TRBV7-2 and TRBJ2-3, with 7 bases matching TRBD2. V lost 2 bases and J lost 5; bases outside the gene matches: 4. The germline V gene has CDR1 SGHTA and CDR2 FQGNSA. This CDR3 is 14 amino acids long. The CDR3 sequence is CASSLSGELDTQYF. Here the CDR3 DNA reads TGTGCCAGCAGCTTAAGCGGGGAGTTAGATACGCAGTATTTT.

The CDR3 spells CASSPGTGRTEAFF. The CDR3 nucleotides are TGTGCCAGCAGTCCCGGGACAGGTCGCACTGAAGCTTTCTTT. The V call is TRBV28, the J call TRBJ1-1; 8 nucleotides agree with TRBD1. In germline, CDR1 is MDHEN, CDR2 SYDVKM. V was clipped by 5 bases and J by 4 bases; unmatched bases: 6. The CDR3 extends over 14 amino acids. Supplemented by reference TRBV28 and TRBJ1-1, the full variable domain reads DVKVTQSSRYLVKRTGEKVFLECVQDMDHENMFWYRQDPGLGLRLIYFSYDVKMKEKGDIPEGYSVSREKKERFSLILESASTNQTSMYLCASSPGTGRTEAFFGQGTRLTVV.

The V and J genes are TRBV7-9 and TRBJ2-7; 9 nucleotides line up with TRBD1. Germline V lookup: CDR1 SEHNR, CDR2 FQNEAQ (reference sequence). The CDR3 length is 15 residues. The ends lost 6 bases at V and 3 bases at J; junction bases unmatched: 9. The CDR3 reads CASSNTGTGIYEQYF. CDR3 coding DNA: TGTGCCAGCAGTAACACCGGGACAGGGATCTACGAGCAGTACTTC.